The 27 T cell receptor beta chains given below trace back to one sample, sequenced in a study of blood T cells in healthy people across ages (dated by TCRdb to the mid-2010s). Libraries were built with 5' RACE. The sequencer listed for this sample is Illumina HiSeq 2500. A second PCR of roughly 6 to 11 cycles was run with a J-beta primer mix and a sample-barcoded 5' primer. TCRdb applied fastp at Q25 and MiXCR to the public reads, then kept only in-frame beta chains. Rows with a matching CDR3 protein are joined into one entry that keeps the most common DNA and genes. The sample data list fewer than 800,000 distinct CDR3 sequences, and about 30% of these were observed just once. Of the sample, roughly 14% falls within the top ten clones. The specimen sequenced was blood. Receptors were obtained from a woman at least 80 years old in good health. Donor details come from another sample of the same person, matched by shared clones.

The chain's CDR3 is CASSLSRFTEAFF. The CDR3 coding sequence is TGTGCCAGCAGTTTATCCCGGTTTACTGAAGCTTTCTTT. J is TRBJ1-1 and V is TRBV28; D unclear. Trimming took off 1 base at V and 5 bases at J, with 8 bases between the two ends. The CDR3 loop spans 13 amino acids. The V gene's germline CDR1 is MDHEN and CDR2 SYDVKM.

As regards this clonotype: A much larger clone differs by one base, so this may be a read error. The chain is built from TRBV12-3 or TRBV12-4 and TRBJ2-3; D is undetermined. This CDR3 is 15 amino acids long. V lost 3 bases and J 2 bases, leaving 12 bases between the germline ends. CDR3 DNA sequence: TGTGCCAGCAGTTTCGGAAGACTTATCACAGATACGCAGTATTTT. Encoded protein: CASSFGRLITDTQYF.

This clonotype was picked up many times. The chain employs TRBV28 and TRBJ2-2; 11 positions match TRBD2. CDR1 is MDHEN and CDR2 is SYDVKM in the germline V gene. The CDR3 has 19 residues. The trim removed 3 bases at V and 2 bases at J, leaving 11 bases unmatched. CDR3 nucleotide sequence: TGTGCCAGCAGTTTCATCCCCTCTAGCGGGGGGTCCAACACCGGGGAGCTGTTTTTT. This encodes CASSFIPSSGGSNTGELFF.

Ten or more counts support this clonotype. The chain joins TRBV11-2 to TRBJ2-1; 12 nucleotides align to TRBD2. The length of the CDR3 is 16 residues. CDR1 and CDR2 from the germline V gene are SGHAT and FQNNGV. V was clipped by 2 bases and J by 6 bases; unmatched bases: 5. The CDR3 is CASSLQTSGGPNEQFF. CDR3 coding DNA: TGTGCCAGCAGCTTACAGACTAGCGGGGGCCCCAATGAGCAGTTCTTC.

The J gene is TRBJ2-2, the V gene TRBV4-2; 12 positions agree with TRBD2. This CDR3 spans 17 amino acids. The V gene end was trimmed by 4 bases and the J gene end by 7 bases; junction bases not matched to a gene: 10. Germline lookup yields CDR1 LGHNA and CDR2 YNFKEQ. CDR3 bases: TGTGCCAGCAGCCCTCAGGGGCTAGCGGGGGGGAGCGGGGAGCTGTTTTTT. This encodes CASSPQGLAGGSGELFF.

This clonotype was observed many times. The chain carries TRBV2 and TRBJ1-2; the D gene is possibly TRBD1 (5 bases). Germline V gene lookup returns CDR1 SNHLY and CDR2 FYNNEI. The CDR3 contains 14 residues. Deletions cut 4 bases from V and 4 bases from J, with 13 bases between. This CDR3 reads CASSGWGSSYGYTF. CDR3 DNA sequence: TGTGCCAGCAGTGGATGGGGCAGCTCCTATGGCTACACCTTC.

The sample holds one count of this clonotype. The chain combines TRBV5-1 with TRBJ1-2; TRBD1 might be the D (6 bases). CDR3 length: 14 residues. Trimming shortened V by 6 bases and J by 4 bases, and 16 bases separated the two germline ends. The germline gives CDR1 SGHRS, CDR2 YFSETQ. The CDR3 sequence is CASNFRDTVYGYTF. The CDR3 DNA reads TGCGCCAGCAACTTTCGGGACACCGTCTATGGCTACACCTTC.

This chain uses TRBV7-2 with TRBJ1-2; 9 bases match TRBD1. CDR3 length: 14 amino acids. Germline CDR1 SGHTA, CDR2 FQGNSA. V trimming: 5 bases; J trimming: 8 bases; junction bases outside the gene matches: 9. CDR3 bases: TGTGCCAGCAGCGTCGGGACAGGGACGACGGGCTACACCTTC. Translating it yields CASSVGTGTTGYTF.

As DNA, the CDR3 is TGCAGTGCTGGAGGACAGGGATTCGGTACAGATACGCAGTATTTT. Protein product: CSAGGQGFGTDTQYF. The rearrangement links TRBV20-1 to TRBJ2-3; 8 bases align to TRBD1. The CDR3 is made up of 15 amino acids. Looked up from germline, CDR1 is DFQATT and CDR2 is SNEGSKA (reference sequence). Trimming cost V 5 bases and J 3 bases; bases outside gene matches: 10.

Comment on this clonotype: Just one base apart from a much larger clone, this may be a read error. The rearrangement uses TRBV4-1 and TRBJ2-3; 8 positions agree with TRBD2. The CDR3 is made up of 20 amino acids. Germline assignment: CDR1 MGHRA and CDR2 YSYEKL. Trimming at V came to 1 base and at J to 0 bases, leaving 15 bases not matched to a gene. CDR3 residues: CASSQVPRGAGASSTDTQYF. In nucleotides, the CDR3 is TGCGCCAGCAGCCAAGTGCCGCGGGGGGCCGGCGCCTCTAGCACAGATACGCAGTATTTT.

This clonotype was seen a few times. CDR3 nucleotide sequence: TGTGCCAGCAGCCCTGGCGTGGGACAGGGTACTGAAAAACTGTTTTTT. It specifies CASSPGVGQGTEKLFF. V usage is TRBV5-5 and J usage is TRBJ1-4, with 9 nucleotides matching TRBD1. V lost 4 bases, J lost 7 bases, and 11 bases stayed unmatched. The CDR3 runs 16 residues. Looked up from germline, CDR1 is SGHKS and CDR2 is YYEKEE (reference sequence).

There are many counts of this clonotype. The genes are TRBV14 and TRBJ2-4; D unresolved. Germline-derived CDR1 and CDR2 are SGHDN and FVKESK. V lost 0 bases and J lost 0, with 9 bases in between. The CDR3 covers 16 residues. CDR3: CASSQEGRIAKNIQYF. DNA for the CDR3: TGTGCCAGCAGCCAAGAGGGCAGGATAGCCAAAAACATTCAGTACTTC.

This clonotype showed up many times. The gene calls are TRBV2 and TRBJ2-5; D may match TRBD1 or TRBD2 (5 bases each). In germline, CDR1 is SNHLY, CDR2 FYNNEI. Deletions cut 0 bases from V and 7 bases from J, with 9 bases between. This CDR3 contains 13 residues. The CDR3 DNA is TGTGCCAGCAGTGAAGCGCTGAGGGGGACCCAGTACTTC. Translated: CASSEALRGTQYF.

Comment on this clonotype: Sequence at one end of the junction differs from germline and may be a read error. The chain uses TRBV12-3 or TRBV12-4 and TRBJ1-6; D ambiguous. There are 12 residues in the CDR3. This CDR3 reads CASSLVESPLHF. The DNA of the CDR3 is TGTGCCAGTAGTTTAGTGGAATCACCCCTCCACTTT.

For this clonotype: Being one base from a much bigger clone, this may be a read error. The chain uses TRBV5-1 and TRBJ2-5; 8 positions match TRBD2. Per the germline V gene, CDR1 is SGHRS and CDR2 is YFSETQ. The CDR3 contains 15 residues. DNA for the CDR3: TGCGCCAGCAGCATACCGGGACTAGAGCAAGTGACCCAGTACTTC. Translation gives CASSIPGLEQVTQYF.

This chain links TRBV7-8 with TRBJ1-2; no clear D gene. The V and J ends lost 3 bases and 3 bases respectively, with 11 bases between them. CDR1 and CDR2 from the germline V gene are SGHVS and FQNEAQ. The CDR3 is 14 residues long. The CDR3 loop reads CASSFGEGYYGYTF. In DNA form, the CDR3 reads TGTGCCAGCAGCTTCGGGGAGGGTTACTATGGCTACACCTTC.

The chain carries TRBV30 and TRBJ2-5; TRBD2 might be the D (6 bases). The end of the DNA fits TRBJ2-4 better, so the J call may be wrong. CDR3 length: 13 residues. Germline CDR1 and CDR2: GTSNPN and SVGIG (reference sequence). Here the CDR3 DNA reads TGTGCCTGGGCGGGGTACCGGTGTAACATTCAGTACTTC. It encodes CAWAGYRCNIQYF.

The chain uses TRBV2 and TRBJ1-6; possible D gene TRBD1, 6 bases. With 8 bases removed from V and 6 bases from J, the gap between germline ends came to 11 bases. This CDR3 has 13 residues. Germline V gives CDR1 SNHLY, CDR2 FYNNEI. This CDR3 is CASSDSRNSPLHF. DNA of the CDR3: TGTGCCAGCTCGGACAGCCGTAATTCACCCCTCCACTTT.

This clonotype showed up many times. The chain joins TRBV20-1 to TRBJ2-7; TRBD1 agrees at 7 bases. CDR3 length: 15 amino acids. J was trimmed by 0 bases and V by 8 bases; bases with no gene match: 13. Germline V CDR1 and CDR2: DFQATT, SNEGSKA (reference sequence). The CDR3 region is CSTTSTGPSSYEQYF. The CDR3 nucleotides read TGCAGTACTACGTCGACAGGGCCTAGCTCCTACGAGCAGTACTTC.

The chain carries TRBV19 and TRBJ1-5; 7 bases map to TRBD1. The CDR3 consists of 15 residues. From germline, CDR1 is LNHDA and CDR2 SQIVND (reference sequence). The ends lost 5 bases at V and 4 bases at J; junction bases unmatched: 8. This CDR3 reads CASSPADRVNQPQHF. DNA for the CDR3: TGTGCCAGTAGTCCCGCCGACAGGGTGAATCAGCCCCAGCATTTT. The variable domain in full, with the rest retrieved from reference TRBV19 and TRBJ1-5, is DGGITQSPKYLFRKEGQNVTLSCEQNLNHDAMYWYRQDPGQGLRLIYYSQIVNDFQKGDIAEGYSVSREKKESFPLTVTSAQKNPTAFYLCASSPADRVNQPQHFGDGTRLSIL.

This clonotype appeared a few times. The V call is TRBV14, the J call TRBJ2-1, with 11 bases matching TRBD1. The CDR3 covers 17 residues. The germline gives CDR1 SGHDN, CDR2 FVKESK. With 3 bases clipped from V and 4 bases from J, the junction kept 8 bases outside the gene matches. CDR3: CASSHIWTGGPYNEQFF. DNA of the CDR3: TGTGCCAGCAGCCATATCTGGACAGGGGGCCCGTACAATGAGCAGTTCTTC.

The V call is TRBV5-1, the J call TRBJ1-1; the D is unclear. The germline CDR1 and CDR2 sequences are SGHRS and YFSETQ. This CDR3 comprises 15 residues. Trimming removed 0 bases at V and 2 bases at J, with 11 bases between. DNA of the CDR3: TGCGCCAGCAGCTTGGATCCAGGAACAAACACTGAAGCTTTCTTT. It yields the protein CASSLDPGTNTEAFF.

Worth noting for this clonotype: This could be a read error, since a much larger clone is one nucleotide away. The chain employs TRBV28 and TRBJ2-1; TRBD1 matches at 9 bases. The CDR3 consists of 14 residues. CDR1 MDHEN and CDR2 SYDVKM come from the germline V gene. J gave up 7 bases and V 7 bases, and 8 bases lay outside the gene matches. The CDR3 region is CASTYETGGNEQFF. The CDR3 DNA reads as TGTGCCAGCACGTATGAGACAGGGGGGAATGAGCAGTTCTTC.

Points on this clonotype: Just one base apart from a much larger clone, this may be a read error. CDR3 amino acids: CASSRTGLSYNEQYF. For the CDR3, the DNA is TGTGCCAGCAGCCGGACAGGACTCTCCTACAATGAGCAGTACTTC. The genes are TRBV3-1 and TRBJ2-7, with 7 nucleotides matching TRBD1. Looked up from germline, CDR1 is LGHDT and CDR2 is YNNKEL (reference sequence). V gave up 4 bases and J gave up 7 bases; unmatched junction bases: 13. The length of the CDR3 is 15 residues.

DNA of the CDR3: TGTGCCTGGAGTGTACGCACGATTCTGCACCCTGAAGCTTTCTTT. Residues: CAWSVRTILHPEAFF. The J gene is TRBJ1-1, the V gene TRBV30; D remains unclear. The germline V gene has CDR1 GTSNPN and CDR2 SVGIG (reference sequence). With 0 bases removed from V and 6 bases from J, the gap between germline ends came to 17 bases. The CDR3 length is 15 residues.

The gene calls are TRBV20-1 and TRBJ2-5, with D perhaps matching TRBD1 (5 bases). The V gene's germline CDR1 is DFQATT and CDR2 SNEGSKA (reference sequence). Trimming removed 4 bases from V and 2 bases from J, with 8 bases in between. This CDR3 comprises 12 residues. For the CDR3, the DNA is TGCAGTGCTATCTCAGGGCAAGAGACCCAGTACTTC. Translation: CSAISGQETQYF.

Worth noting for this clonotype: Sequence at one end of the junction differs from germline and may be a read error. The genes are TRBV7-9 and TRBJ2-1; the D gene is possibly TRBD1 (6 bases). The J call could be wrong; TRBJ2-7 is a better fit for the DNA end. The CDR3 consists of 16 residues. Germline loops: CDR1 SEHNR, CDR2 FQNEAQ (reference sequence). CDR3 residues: CASSLYGRGDDNEQYF. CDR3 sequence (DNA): TGCGCCAGCAGCTTATACGGCAGGGGAGACGACAATGAGCAGTACTTC.